These T cell receptor beta chains were read from a single sample in a study of cytomegalovirus exposure and HLA in healthy donors. Generated by immunoSEQ multiplex PCR, the TCRdb table keeps only in-frame clones and is missing some. This table has about 120,000 clones, over 75% appearing once. Sample: PBMCs. These receptors all stem from a woman under 30 in good health and CMV-seronegative. Each CDR3 is given with its conserved first and last residue. The D gene is left open where the match is weak. Some rows mark clone size as missing; the rest say once, few, many or name a class of expanded clone.

CDR3 | DNA | V | size | D | J
CASSFRAGGVNTEAFF | TGCGCCAGCAGCTTTCGGGCAGGGGGCGTGAACACTGAAGCTTTCTTT | TRBV5-1 | - | TRBD1 | TRBJ1-1
CASSEWGQGRQPQHF | TGTGCCAGCAGTGAATGGGGTCAGGGGCGTCAGCCCCAGCATTTT | TRBV6-1 | - | - | TRBJ1-5
CASSLGPLYEQYF | TGTGCCAGCAGCTTAGGGCCTCTCTACGAGCAGTACTTC | TRBV7-8 | - | - | TRBJ2-7
CASSERGGAPYEQYF | TGTGCCAGCAGTGAAAGAGGGGGGGCCCCCTACGAGCAGTACTTC | TRBV6-1 | - | - | TRBJ2-7
CASSQQGGYEQYF | TGTGCCAGCAGCCAACAGGGTGGGTACGAGCAGTACTTC | TRBV4-2 | - | - | TRBJ2-7
CASSEAGPGLTAEVTYEQYF | TGTGCCAGCAGCGAAGCCGGGCCGGGACTCACAGCCGAGGTGACCTACGAGCAGTACTTC | TRBV13 | few | - | TRBJ2-7
CASNADTYTGELFF | TGTGCCAGCAATGCAGACACCTACACCGGGGAGCTGTTTTTT | TRBV2 | - | - | TRBJ2-2
CASSPLGEGNTEAFF | TGTGCTAGCAGCCCCCTAGGTGAGGGGAACACTGAAGCTTTCTTT | TRBV7-7 | - | - | TRBJ1-1
CASSPYDLAGPNTGELFF | TGTGCCAGCTCACCGTACGACCTAGCGGGACCGAACACCGGGGAGCTGTTTTTT | TRBV18 | - | TRBD2 | TRBJ2-2
CASSWTDSSYNEQFF | TGCGCCAGCAGCTGGACGGACAGCTCCTACAATGAGCAGTTCTTC | TRBV5-1 | - | - | TRBJ2-1
CASSLDPRGSSYNEQFF | TGTGCCAGCAGCTTAGATCCCCGGGGGAGCTCCTACAATGAGCAGTTCTTC | TRBV7-2 | - | - | TRBJ2-1
CASRRDRVGEQYF | TGTGCCAGTAGGCGGGACAGGGTTGGAGAGCAGTACTTC | TRBV19 | - | TRBD1 | TRBJ2-7
CASSGRGNRLEPTPLNQPQHF | TGCGCCAGCAGTGGAAGGGGGAACCGTTTGGAACCCACTCCCCTCAATCAGCCCCAGCATTTT | TRBV5-1 | - | - | TRBJ1-5
CASSPRLGYEQYF | TGTGCCAGCAGCCCCCGCCTAGGCTACGAGCAGTACTTC | TRBV7-6 | once | - | TRBJ2-7
CASGLGNGLAFF | TGTGCTAGTGGTTTGGGTAATGGGCTAGCTTTCTTT | TRBV12-5 | - | - | TRBJ1-1
CASSYGSGGLGYEQYF | TGTGCTAGCAGCTACGGGTCGGGGGGCCTCGGATACGAGCAGTACTTC | TRBV7-7 | - | - | TRBJ2-7
CASRTGIYTGELFF | TGTGCCAGCAGGACAGGGATATACACCGGGGAGCTGTTTTTT | TRBV27 | - | TRBD1 | TRBJ2-2
CASSPGLAFAEQFF | TGTGCCAGCAGTCCGGGACTAGCTTTCGCTGAGCAGTTCTTC | TRBV6-5 | - | TRBD2 | TRBJ2-1
CATSPKLTGLEALF | TGTGCCACCAGCCCTAAGCTTACGGGACTGGAGGCACTCTTC | TRBV15 | once | - | TRBJ2-1
CASSPQGAGVYEQYF | TGTGCCAGCAGTCCACAGGGAGCTGGGGTGTACGAGCAGTACTTC | TRBV11-2 | - | - | TRBJ2-7
CASSEAGRGKSANYGYTF | TGTGCCAGTAGTGAGGCGGGACGGGGGAAATCGGCCAACTATGGCTACACCTTC | TRBV19 | - | - | TRBJ1-2
CASSGRDRLLGNEQFF | TGTGCCAGCAGTGGCCGGGACAGGCTTTTAGGCAATGAGCAGTTCTTC | TRBV6-1 | - | TRBD1 | TRBJ2-1
CASRDTSGANVLTF | TGTGCCAGCCGGGATACCTCTGGGGCCAACGTCCTGACTTTC | TRBV5-4 | - | - | TRBJ2-6
CASSSISTGGETQYF | TGTGCCAGCAGTTCTATCTCGACCGGGGGGGAGACCCAGTACTTC | TRBV27 | - | TRBD2 | TRBJ2-5
CASSAGLPNEQFF | TGTGCCAGCAGCGCGGGACTTCCCAATGAGCAGTTCTTC | TRBV5-6 | once | - | TRBJ2-1
CASSESRGKGPEQYF | TGCGCCAGCAGTGAGTCTAGGGGAAAGGGGCCCGAGCAGTACTTC | TRBV10-1 | - | - | TRBJ2-7
CASRDTSNTEAFF | TGCGCCAGCCGGGACACTTCGAACACTGAAGCTTTCTTT | TRBV10-2 | few | - | TRBJ1-1
CASSGGGSTDTQYF | TGTGCCAGCAGCGGGGGGGGGAGTACAGATACGCAGTATTTT | TRBV9 | - | TRBD2 | TRBJ2-3
CASSSQQGGNQPQHF | TGCGCCAGCAGCAGTCAGCAGGGTGGCAATCAGCCCCAGCATTTT | TRBV4-1 | - | - | TRBJ1-5
CASSGGQGRTEAFF | TGTGCCAGCAGCGGGGGACAGGGTCGAACTGAAGCTTTCTTT | TRBV9 | - | TRBD1 | TRBJ1-1
CASSPSPRDRWTYNEQFF | TGTGCCAGTAGTCCTAGCCCCCGGGACAGGTGGACCTACAATGAGCAGTTCTTC | TRBV19 | - | TRBD1 | TRBJ2-1